Below are 15 T cell receptor beta chains sequenced from a single sample in a study of graft-versus-host responses after intestinal transplantation. Processing was applied to graft tissue in order to liberate intraepithelial and lamina propria lymphocytes. Clones were read by immunoSEQ multiplex PCR, and TCRdb kept only the in-frame ones, dropping some. The data contain almost 30,000 clones, about three quarters of them singletons. The source was ileum tissue, collected 98 days after intestinal transplantation. The receptors were sampled from a human patient who received an intestinal transplant, so some T cells may come from the graft donor.

The chain is built from TRBV7-9 and TRBJ2-7; D perhaps matches TRBD1 (6 bases). With 3 bases removed from V and 12 bases from J, the gap between germline ends came to 15 bases. The V gene's germline CDR1 is SEHNR and CDR2 FQNEAQ (reference sequence). This CDR3 has 12 amino acids. CDR3 nucleotide sequence: TGTGCCAGCAGCTTTCGACAGGACACATGGTACTTC. It codes for CASSFRQDTWYF. Variable domain in full (rest from reference TRBV7-9 and TRBJ2-7): DTGVSQNPRHKITKRGQNVTFRCDPISEHNRLYWYRQTLGQGPEFLTYFQNEAQLEKSRLLSDRFSAERPKGSFSTLEIQRTEQGDSAMYLCASSFRQDTWYFGPGTRLTVT.

This chain links TRBV21-1 with TRBJ2-7; TRBD1, the table's D call, lacks a check against the DNA. TRBV21-1 is reported as a pseudogene. CDR3 size: 16 residues. This CDR3 is CASSNRRTGTSYEQYF. As DNA, the CDR3 is TGTGCCAGCAGCAACCGGAGGACAGGGACCTCCTACGAGCAGTACTTC.

This clone was observed a single time. This chain connects TRBV4-2 to TRBJ2-7; D might be TRBD1 or TRBD2, each matching 5 bases. The CDR3 contains 14 residues. Germline values: CDR1 LGHNA, CDR2 YNFKEQ. Deletions cut 1 base from V and 5 bases from J, with 12 bases between. The CDR3 coding sequence is TGTGCCAGCAGCCAAGGCAGGATGGGGGACGAGCAGTACTTC. Encoded protein: CASSQGRMGDEQYF.

The chain recombines TRBV28 with TRBJ2-5; a weak D match, TRBD1 (5 bases). Per germline, CDR1 MDHEN and CDR2 SYDVKM. The CDR3 is 17 amino acids. The germline V and J ends were trimmed by 2 bases and 3 bases, with 19 bases remaining between them. CDR3 sequence reads: CASSLRMPKGHKETQYF. CDR3 nucleotide sequence: TGTGCCAGCAGTTTAAGGATGCCTAAGGGGCACAAAGAGACCCAGTACTTC.

The chain couples TRBV9 to TRBJ2-1; 8 nucleotides agree with TRBD2. The CDR3 extends over 15 amino acids. Germline V gene sequence: CDR1 SGDLS, CDR2 YYNGEE. The ends lost 4 bases at V and 6 bases at J; junction bases unmatched: 9. For the CDR3, the DNA is TGTGCCAGCAGCATCACGGGGGGGCCGGGCAATGAGCAGTTCTTC. Residues: CASSITGGPGNEQFF.

The chain links TRBV28 to TRBJ1-1; no clear D gene. Trimming left V 1 base short and J 6 bases short, with 12 bases between. The germline V gene encodes CDR1 MDHEN and CDR2 SYDVKM. The length of the CDR3 is 14 residues. The CDR3 region has the DNA TGTGCCAGCAGTTTATTGTCCGGGCGCCCTGAAGCTTTCTTT. Translated, it gives CASSLLSGRPEAFF.

The genes are TRBV7-8 and TRBJ1-5, with a possible D match to TRBD1 (6 bases). Germline loops: CDR1 SGHVS, CDR2 FQNEAQ. V shed 2 bases and J shed 5 bases, with 19 bases lying between them. This CDR3 has 17 residues. CDR3 region: CASSLFATGSTDQPQHF. The CDR3 nucleotides are TGTGCCAGCAGCTTATTTGCGACAGGATCCACGGATCAGCCCCAGCATTTT.

CDR3 sequence (DNA): TGTGCCAGCAGCGTACAGGGGGGCGAGCAGTACTTC. Translating it yields CASSVQGGEQYF. V usage is TRBV11-2 and J usage is TRBJ2-7; 8 bases are shared with TRBD1. The CDR3 contains 12 residues. J lost 6 bases, V lost 5 bases, and 3 bases had no gene match. The germline CDR1 and CDR2 sequences are SGHAT and FQNNGV.

This clone was observed a few times. The CDR3 spells CASSLVAGNYEQYF. In nucleotides, the CDR3 is TGTGCCAGCAGTTTAGTCGCAGGGAACTACGAGCAGTACTTC. The chain recombines TRBV28 with TRBJ2-7, with D maybe TRBD1 (5 bases). Germline V gene sequence: CDR1 MDHEN, CDR2 SYDVKM. The CDR3 covers 14 residues. V gave up 2 bases and J gave up 3 bases, with 11 bases separating them.

This clone was found once. The chain has TRBV30 and TRBJ1-2; unclear D gene. The CDR3 length is 14 residues. CDR1 and CDR2 (germline): GTSNPN, SVGIG (reference sequence). Trimming shortened V by 2 bases and J by 4 bases, and 14 bases separated the two germline ends. CDR3 nucleotide sequence: TGTGCCTGGAGTAACCCCGTACTGGGCTATGGCTACACCTTC. This codes for CAWSNPVLGYGYTF.

CDR3 nucleotides: TGTGCCAGCAGCCCAGGGGACAGGAGGAACTATGGCTACACCTTC. Amino acids: CASSPGDRRNYGYTF. The chain combines TRBV7-2 with TRBJ1-2, with 8 nucleotides matching TRBD1. Per the germline V gene, CDR1 is SGHTA and CDR2 is FQGNSA. Losses at the gene ends were 5 bases for V and 2 bases for J; bases not matched to a gene: 7. The CDR3 extends over 15 amino acids.

This sequence joins TRBV12-5 and TRBJ2-3; tentative D call: TRBD2 (5 bases). The ends were cut back, 3 bases at V and 0 bases at J, with 16 bases in the middle. Germline-derived CDR1 and CDR2 are LGHNT and FRNRAP. This CDR3 comprises 17 residues. CDR3 residues: CASGFFGDPASTDTQYF. The CDR3 DNA reads TGTGCTAGTGGTTTTTTCGGGGATCCCGCTAGCACAGATACGCAGTATTTT.

This clone was seen only once. The chain couples TRBV28 to TRBJ1-2, with D possibly being TRBD1 (5 bases). Germline lookup yields CDR1 MDHEN and CDR2 SYDVKM. Trimming took 2 bases from V and 6 from J, leaving 16 bases between them. The CDR3 is 15 amino acids. For the CDR3, the DNA is TGTGCCAGCAGTTTAATTTATGGGGGAGGGGATGGCTACACCTTC. Translated: CASSLIYGGGDGYTF.

The gene calls are TRBV7-8 and TRBJ2-7, with 7 bases that match TRBD1. The CDR3 is 13 amino acids. Germline loops: CDR1 SGHVS, CDR2 FQNEAQ. Trimming removed 6 bases from V and 3 bases from J; junction bases left unmatched: 5. CDR3 in amino acids: CASRGDSLYEQYF. CDR3 DNA: TGTGCCAGCAGGGGGGACAGCCTCTACGAGCAGTACTTC.

As for this clone: The identical CDR3 is also encoded by other nucleotide sequences in the sample. The CDR3 DNA follows: TGTGCCAGTAGCCGAACGGTGAACTATGGCTACACCTTC. Translating it yields CASSRTVNYGYTF. This chain connects TRBV19 to TRBJ1-2, with D unclear. This CDR3 has 13 amino acids. Trimming pared 6 bases from V and 2 bases from J, leaving 10 bases between. Germline V lookup: CDR1 LNHDA, CDR2 SQIVND (reference sequence).